Shown below are 24 T cell receptor beta chains from a single sample sequenced in a study of CD8+CD57+ T cells in acquired aplastic anemia. CDR3 and TCR beta VDJ profiling relied on genomic DNA as the template. TCRdb recomputed calls from the reads with MiXCR, one row per CDR3 protein. Here the sample spans 400,000 to 600,000 distinct CDR3 sequences, around 32% being singletons. Patients who underwent sequencing had shown CD8+CD57+ cell expansion by flow cytometry. The material sequenced was sorted CD4+, CD8+, or CD8+CD57+ T cells (not recorded which) from PBMCs. The origin of the receptors is a human donor with aplastic anemia.

The V gene is TRBV29-1, the J gene TRBJ1-3, with unresolved D. CDR3 size: 15 residues. Germline V gene data show CDR1 as SQVTM and CDR2 as ANQGSEA. The CDR3 sequence: CSAGPRVPSGNTIYF. Written as DNA, the CDR3 is TGCAGTGCAGGACCGCGGGTCCCCTCTGGAAACACCATATATTTT.

The chain employs TRBV7-2 and TRBJ2-3, with 8 bases aligning to TRBD2. Germline V gene data show CDR1 as SGHTA and CDR2 as FQGNSA. The CDR3 runs 17 residues. V trimming: 0 bases; J trimming: 1 base; junction bases outside the gene matches: 6. The CDR3 sequence: CASSLAFGRGGTDTQYF. The CDR3 nucleotides are TGTGCCAGCAGCTTAGCGTTCGGGCGGGGGGGCACAGATACGCAGTATTTT. The full variable domain, its missing parts supplied by reference TRBV7-2 and TRBJ2-3, is GAGVSQSPSNKVTEKGKDVELRCDPISGHTALYWYRQSLGQGLEFLIYFQGNSAPDKSGLPSDRFSAERTGGSVSTLTIQRTQQEDSAVYLCASSLAFGRGGTDTQYFGPGTRLTVL.

This clonotype was recorded only once. This chain links TRBV30 with TRBJ1-4; 8 bases agree with TRBD1. V lost 6 bases to trimming and J lost 8 bases; unmatched junction nucleotides: 11. This CDR3 contains 14 residues. Germline V gives CDR1 GTSNPN, CDR2 SVGIG (reference sequence). CDR3 sequence: CACTAGGHEEKLFF. The DNA of the CDR3 is TGTGCCTGTACCGCAGGGGGCCACGAAGAAAAACTGTTTTTT.

V gene TRBV10-3 combines with J gene TRBJ1-1; TRBD1 aligns across 9 bases. V gave up 10 bases and J gave up 8 bases; unmatched junction bases: 11. Germline V gene sequence: CDR1 ENHRY, CDR2 SYGVKD. The CDR3 runs to 13 residues. The CDR3 sequence: CASRQTGGAEAFF. DNA of the CDR3: TGTGCCAGCAGGCAAACAGGGGGCGCGGAAGCTTTCTTT.

V and J are TRBV9 and TRBJ1-4; D unresolved. V was cut by 5 bases and J by 8 bases, with 10 bases left in between. Germline V CDR1 and CDR2: SGDLS, YYNGEE. The CDR3 sequence is 12 residues long. CDR3 bases: TGTGCCAGCAGGGGCTACGGAGAAAAACTGTTTTTT. Translation gives CASRGYGEKLFF. Drawing the rest from reference TRBV9 and TRBJ1-4, the complete variable domain is DSGVTQTPKHLITATGQRVTLRCSPRSGDLSVYWYQQSLDQGLQFLIQYYNGEERAKGNILERFSAQQFPDLHSELNLSSLELGDSALYFCASRGYGEKLFFGSGTQLSVL.

Ten or more counts support this clonotype. The chain recombines TRBV20-1 with TRBJ2-1; D possibly corresponds to TRBD2 (6 bases). CDR3 size: 15 residues. Trimming took 2 bases from V and 2 from J, leaving 13 bases between them. Germline CDR1 and CDR2: DFQATT and SNEGSKA (reference sequence). CDR3 in amino acids: CSARPHRGTYNEQFF. CDR3 bases: TGCAGTGCTAGACCACATCGCGGGACCTACAATGAGCAGTTCTTC.

This clonotype came up many times. This chain joins TRBV9 and TRBJ2-7, with D possibly TRBD2 on 6 matching bases. The V gene's germline CDR1 is SGDLS and CDR2 YYNGEE. This CDR3 has 15 amino acids. Deletions cut 0 bases from V and 2 bases from J, with 12 bases between. CDR3 sequence: CASSVDPGEAYEQYF. Here the CDR3 DNA reads TGTGCCAGCAGCGTAGACCCGGGAGAGGCCTACGAGCAGTACTTC.

The chain combines TRBV15 with TRBJ2-6; 10 bases fit TRBD1. Unmatched junction bases numbered 15, after V lost 1 base and J lost 0 bases. In germline, CDR1 is LNHNV, CDR2 YYDKDF (reference sequence). CDR3 size: 22 residues. The CDR3 region is CATSRAWGQGKMEDSGANVLTF. As DNA, the CDR3 is TGTGCCACCAGCAGAGCCTGGGGACAGGGGAAAATGGAGGACTCTGGGGCCAACGTCCTGACTTTC.

This clonotype was counted between two and nine times. V usage is TRBV2 and J usage is TRBJ1-5; D ambiguous. Germline V CDR1 and CDR2: SNHLY, FYNNEI. CDR3 length equals 14 residues. The V end lost 8 bases, the J end lost 1 base, and 12 bases lay between the germline ends. CDR3 in amino acids: CASVGLGSNQPQHF. Written as DNA, the CDR3 is TGTGCCAGCGTTGGACTAGGAAGCAATCAGCCCCAGCATTTT.

In this sample, this clonotype turned up a few times. This chain connects TRBV5-6 to TRBJ2-7; D gene unclear. From germline, CDR1 is SGHDT and CDR2 YYEEEE. The germline V and J ends were trimmed by 1 base and 6 bases, with 11 bases remaining between them. This CDR3 has 13 residues. The CDR3 spells CASSLLEGREQYF. The DNA of the CDR3 is TGTGCCAGCAGCTTGTTGGAAGGCCGCGAGCAGTACTTC.

In its sample, this clonotype was seen once. The genes are TRBV19 and TRBJ2-1; D remains unclear. V gave up 4 bases and J gave up 9 bases, with 10 bases separating them. This CDR3 is 12 amino acids long. Germline V gene lookup returns CDR1 LNHDA and CDR2 SQIVND (reference sequence). The CDR3 region is CASSTGRSEQFF. CDR3 nucleotide sequence: TGTGCCAGTAGTACCGGCCGGAGTGAGCAGTTCTTC.

The CDR3: CASRQGAPGYTF. CDR3 nucleotides: TGTGCCAGCCGTCAGGGGGCTCCTGGCTACACCTTC. The chain joins TRBV2 to TRBJ1-2, with TRBD1 matching over 8 bases. Unmatched junction bases numbered 6, after V lost 8 bases and J lost 7 bases. The CDR3 has 12 amino acids. The V gene's germline CDR1 is SNHLY and CDR2 FYNNEI.

The CDR3 here is CASITTGLNTEAFF. CDR3 nucleotide sequence: TGTGCCAGCATTACGACAGGTCTGAACACTGAAGCTTTCTTT. The chain carries TRBV12-3 or TRBV12-4 and TRBJ1-1; D might be TRBD1 (6 bases). CDR3 length: 14 amino acids. V was pared by 7 bases and J by 0 bases, with 12 bases between.

The genes are TRBV11-1 and TRBJ2-1, with 9 nucleotides matching TRBD1. The V and J ends lost 5 bases and 3 bases, in that order; junction bases with no gene match: 8. Germline CDR1 and CDR2: SGHAT and FQDESV (reference sequence). There are 16 residues in the CDR3. Here the CDR3 reads CASSPGTGRGYNEQFF. In nucleotides, the CDR3 is TGTGCCAGCAGCCCCGGGACAGGGCGAGGCTACAATGAGCAGTTCTTC.

This chain links TRBV5-1 with TRBJ1-1; no clear D. Per the germline V gene, CDR1 is SGHRS and CDR2 is YFSETQ. The CDR3 has 11 amino acids. Trimming removed 4 bases from V and 2 bases from J, with 3 bases in between. CDR3 protein: CASSDNTEAFF. The CDR3 DNA sequence: TGCGCCAGCAGCGACAACACTGAAGCTTTCTTT. The whole variable domain, remainder taken from reference TRBV5-1 and TRBJ1-1, is KAGVTQTPRYLIKTRGQQVTLSCSPISGHRSVSWYQQTPGQGLQFLFEYFSETQRNKGNFPGRFSGRQFSNSRSEMNVSTLELGDSALYLCASSDNTEAFFGQGTRLTVV.

This clonotype was counted ten times or more. This chain connects TRBV7-2 to TRBJ2-7; 8 bases are shared with TRBD2. Germline CDR1 reads SGHTA; CDR2 reads FQGNSA. There are 15 residues in the CDR3. With V trimmed by 5 bases and J by 6 bases, 12 bases remained unmatched. Here the CDR3 DNA reads TGTGCCAGCAGCCAGGCGGTAGCGGGGATGGGCGAGCAGTACTTC. It specifies CASSQAVAGMGEQYF.

With regard to this clonotype: Just one base apart from a much larger clone, this may be a read error. This chain links TRBV20-1 with TRBJ1-5; TRBD1 matches at 7 bases. Unmatched junction bases numbered 7, after V lost 7 bases and J lost 1 base. Germline V gene data show CDR1 as DFQATT and CDR2 as SNEGSKA (reference sequence). The CDR3 is 14 residues long. CDR3 sequence (DNA): TGCAGTGTTCGGGGACAGACCAGCAATCAGCCCCAGCATTTT. It translates to CSVRGQTSNQPQHF.

The rearrangement links TRBV10-3 to TRBJ1-2; D gene ambiguous. CDR3 length: 13 amino acids. CDR1 is ENHRY and CDR2 is SYGVKD in the germline V gene. Trimming took off 3 bases at V and 4 bases at J, with 9 bases between the two ends. The CDR3 DNA reads as TGTGCCATCAGTGATGAGCGGGGCTATGGCTACACCTTC. Translated, it gives CAISDERGYGYTF.

A few counts support this clonotype. The chain couples TRBV7-9 to TRBJ2-1, with TRBD2 as a possible D gene (6 bases). V lost 5 bases, J lost 5 bases, and 10 bases lay in between. Germline V gives CDR1 SEHNR, CDR2 FQNEAQ (reference sequence). The CDR3 extends over 13 amino acids. The CDR3 loop is CASSRGGNNEQFF. The CDR3 coding sequence is TGTGCCAGCAGCCGCGGAGGGAACAATGAGCAGTTCTTC.

Details on this clonotype: This could be a read error, since a much larger clone is one nucleotide away. This chain links TRBV20-1 with TRBJ2-7; D is possibly TRBD2 (6 bases). Germline V gene lookup returns CDR1 DFQATT and CDR2 SNEGSKA (reference sequence). The CDR3 is 15 amino acids. The CDR3 nucleotides are TGCGGTGCTAGGGGTAGCACCCGCGGGAAGTACGAGCAGTACTTC. This sequence encodes CGARGSTRGKYEQYF.

The chain has TRBV15 and TRBJ1-2; 9 nucleotides line up with TRBD1. CDR1 and CDR2 (germline): LNHNV, YYDKDF (reference sequence). Unmatched junction bases numbered 10, after V lost 3 bases and J lost 8 bases. There are 15 residues in the CDR3. The CDR3 region is CATSSWADRGEGYTF. DNA of the CDR3: TGTGCCACCAGCAGTTGGGCGGACAGGGGCGAGGGCTACACCTTC. The full variable domain, its missing parts supplied by reference TRBV15 and TRBJ1-2, is DAMVIQNPRYQVTQFGKPVTLSCSQTLNHNVMYWYQQKSSQAPKLLFHYYDKDFNNEADTPDNFQSRRPNTSFCFLDIRSPGLGDTAMYLCATSSWADRGEGYTFGSGTRLTVV.

V is TRBV20-1 and J is TRBJ2-3; D might be TRBD2 (6 bases). The CDR3 is 17 residues long. The germline gives CDR1 DFQATT, CDR2 SNEGSKA (reference sequence). Deletions cut 0 bases from V and 5 bases from J, with 21 bases between. CDR3 loop: CSAREVWGDFVGDTQYF. In DNA, the CDR3 is TGCAGTGCTAGAGAAGTCTGGGGGGACTTCGTGGGAGATACGCAGTATTTT.

Many counts were recorded for this clonotype. The chain joins TRBV14 to TRBJ1-6, with D maybe TRBD1 (5 bases). The CDR3 is 14 residues long. The germline gives CDR1 SGHDN, CDR2 FVKESK. V was trimmed by 6 bases and J by 5 bases, leaving 11 bases between them. In DNA, the CDR3 is TGTGCCAGCAGTACCGGACAAGATAATTCACCCCTCCACTTT. This codes for CASSTGQDNSPLHF.

This clonotype was picked up many times. J is TRBJ1-1 and V is TRBV10-3; D possibly corresponds to TRBD1 (5 bases). Trimming took off 2 bases at V and 4 bases at J, with 8 bases between the two ends. The germline V gene has CDR1 ENHRY and CDR2 SYGVKD. The CDR3 length is 13 residues. In DNA form, the CDR3 reads TGTGCCATCAGTGAGGGCCAGGGCACTGAAGCTTTCTTT. This encodes CAISEGQGTEAFF.